These 23 T cell receptor beta chains originate from one sample sequenced in a study of T cell changes during pregnancy in multiple sclerosis (dated by TCRdb to about 2019). Library preparation was by the immunoSEQ multiplex PCR assay. TCRdb carries this immuneACCESS record with in-frame sequences only. Its versions omit some clonotypes, under half of them owing to an unresolved V gene in the studies checked, with the rest unexplained. For this sample the table gives 77,000 or so clones, of which around 93% were detected only once. In total, the top ten clones hold approximately 0.7% of the sample. The sample consisted of peripheral blood, taken in the second trimester of pregnancy. All receptors derive from a female donor in good health, enrolled as a control in a pregnancy study.

This clone is a singleton in its sample. The chain uses TRBV30 and TRBJ1-1; 7 bases are a match to TRBD1. Germline values: CDR1 GTSNPN, CDR2 SVGIG (reference sequence). The length of the CDR3 is 11 residues. Losses at the gene ends were 6 bases for V and 6 bases for J; bases not matched to a gene: 4. The CDR3 region is CACDRDAEAFF. CDR3 nucleotides: TGTGCCTGTGACAGGGACGCTGAAGCTTTCTTT.

The chain joins TRBV15 to TRBJ2-1, with 12 nucleotides matching TRBD1. CDR1 LNHNV and CDR2 YYDKDF come from the germline V gene (reference sequence). This CDR3 has 21 amino acids. Trimming at V came to 0 bases and at J to 8 bases, leaving 20 bases not matched to a gene. The CDR3 spells CATSRDYPSGTGGLKSDEQFF. The CDR3 DNA sequence: TGTGCCACCAGCAGAGATTATCCTTCGGGGACAGGGGGCTTGAAGAGCGATGAGCAGTTCTTC.

The rearrangement uses TRBV7-9 and TRBJ1-5; TRBD1 might be the D (5 bases). This CDR3 comprises 13 residues. Trimming took off 5 bases at V and 1 base at J, with 6 bases between the two ends. Germline V gives CDR1 SEHNR, CDR2 FQNEAQ (reference sequence). The CDR3 region has the DNA TGTGCCAGCAGCCAGGGAAGCAATCAGCCCCAGCATTTT. Residues: CASSQGSNQPQHF. The whole variable domain, filled in from reference TRBV7-9 and TRBJ1-5, reads DTGVSQNPRHKITKRGQNVTFRCDPISEHNRLYWYRQTLGQGPEFLTYFQNEAQLEKSRLLSDRFSAERPKGSFSTLEIQRTEQGDSAMYLCASSQGSNQPQHFGDGTRLSIL.

CDR3 sequence (DNA): TGTGCCAGCTCGGACATAATAGAAGAAAAACTGTTTTTT. It yields the protein CASSDIIEEKLFF. The V and J genes are TRBV6-5 and TRBJ1-4, with D possibly being TRBD1 (5 bases). V was pared by 8 bases and J by 8 bases, with 15 bases between. Germline loops: CDR1 MNHEY, CDR2 SVGAGI. This CDR3 has 13 residues.

The rearrangement joins TRBV15 to TRBJ2-7; possibly TRBD2 for D (6 bases). The CDR3 contains 15 residues. The germline gives CDR1 LNHNV, CDR2 YYDKDF (reference sequence). Between the trimmed V and J ends, which lost 0 bases and 0 bases, there was a span of 9 bases. The CDR3 sequence: CATSRDRGNSYEQYF. CDR3 sequence (DNA): TGTGCCACCAGCAGAGATCGCGGGAACTCCTACGAGCAGTACTTC.

This chain connects TRBV9 to TRBJ1-5; D call uncertain. Trimming removed 0 bases at V and 11 bases at J, with 21 bases between. CDR1 and CDR2 from the germline V gene are SGDLS and YYNGEE. The CDR3 consists of 16 residues. Here the CDR3 reads CASSVDGTGMSGTQHF. The DNA of the CDR3 is TGTGCCAGCAGCGTAGATGGAACCGGGATGAGTGGGACCCAGCATTTT.

This chain uses TRBV2 with TRBJ1-4; TRBD1 might be the D (6 bases). This CDR3 spans 13 amino acids. V was shortened by 4 bases and J by 6 bases, with 9 bases between the two germline ends. The germline CDR1 and CDR2 sequences are SNHLY and FYNNEI. The CDR3 reads CASSAQGYEKLFF. In DNA form, the CDR3 reads TGTGCCAGCAGTGCACAGGGATATGAAAAACTGTTTTTT.

The chain is built from TRBV30 and TRBJ1-2; 10 bases line up with TRBD1. The germline CDR1 and CDR2 sequences are GTSNPN and SVGIG (reference sequence). The CDR3 loop spans 13 amino acids. Unmatched junction bases numbered 8, after V lost 7 bases and J lost 6 bases. The CDR3 is CASKTTGGNGYTF. The CDR3 nucleotides are TGTGCCTCTAAAACGACAGGGGGCAATGGCTACACCTTC.

The chain couples TRBV5-6 to TRBJ1-5, with D possibly TRBD1 on 5 matching bases. The CDR3 is made up of 18 amino acids. With 0 bases removed from V and 3 bases from J, the gap between germline ends came to 19 bases. CDR1 is SGHDT, CDR2 YYEEEE, per germline. The CDR3 DNA reads as TGTGCCAGCAGCTTGGCGAGATTCGGGACTGCTGACAATCAGCCCCAGCATTTT. It translates to CASSLARFGTADNQPQHF.

The rearrangement uses TRBV12-5 and TRBJ2-3; TRBD2 matches at 8 bases. The V gene's germline CDR1 is LGHNT and CDR2 FRNRAP. The J segment lost 5 bases and the V segment lost 6 bases, leaving 10 bases of the junction unmatched. There are 15 residues in the CDR3. The CDR3, as DNA: TGTGCTAGTGGCCGACTAGCGCGTGGAAAAGATACGCAGTATTTT. It is translated as CASGRLARGKDTQYF.

The V call is TRBV7-3, the J call TRBJ1-1, with 7 bases matching TRBD1. The germline V gene has CDR1 SGHTA and CDR2 FQGTGA. The J segment lost 2 bases and the V segment lost 3 bases, leaving 6 bases of the junction unmatched. The CDR3 runs 15 residues. Here the CDR3 reads CASSLSGTDNTEAFF. The CDR3 region has the DNA TGTGCCAGCAGCTTGTCCGGGACAGACAACACTGAAGCTTTCTTT. The entire variable domain, with the rest obtained from reference TRBV7-3 and TRBJ1-1, is as follows: GAGVSQTPSNKVTEKGKYVELRCDPISGHTALYWYRQSLGQGPEFLIYFQGTGAADDSGLPNDRFFAVRPEGSVSTLKIQRTERGDSAVYLCASSLSGTDNTEAFFGQGTRLTVV.

The chain employs TRBV13 and TRBJ1-2, with D perhaps TRBD1 (5 bases). Deletions cut 2 bases from V and 3 bases from J, with 19 bases between. This CDR3 region has 17 residues. Per germline, CDR1 PRHDT and CDR2 FYEKMQ (reference sequence). The CDR3 loop is CASSLFTEPGVDYGYTF. The DNA for the CDR3 is TGTGCCAGCAGCTTATTTACCGAACCGGGGGTAGACTATGGCTACACCTTC.

V gene TRBV5-1 combines with J gene TRBJ1-1; D unclear. V was shortened by 0 bases and J by 2 bases, with 5 bases between the two germline ends. Germline values: CDR1 SGHRS, CDR2 YFSETQ. The CDR3 has 13 residues. This chain's CDR3 is CASSLDSNTEAFF. The CDR3 region has the DNA TGCGCCAGCAGCTTGGACAGCAACACTGAAGCTTTCTTT.

The CDR3: CATSRDGPDQETQYF. As DNA, the CDR3 is TGTGCCACCAGCAGAGATGGCCCAGACCAAGAGACCCAGTACTTC. This rearrangement joins TRBV15 to TRBJ2-5; D is unresolved. CDR1 LNHNV and CDR2 YYDKDF come from the germline V gene (reference sequence). V dropped 0 bases and J dropped 0 bases, with 8 bases sitting between them. The CDR3 consists of 15 residues.

This sequence joins TRBV6-1 and TRBJ2-5; no definite D call. The CDR3 is made up of 14 amino acids. The V gene's germline CDR1 is MNHNS and CDR2 SASEGT. Trimming took 2 bases from V and 4 from J, leaving 11 bases between them. The DNA of the CDR3 is TGTGCCAGCAGTGAACGGGTGAGAGGAGAGACCCAGTACTTC. As protein: CASSERVRGETQYF.

This chain joins TRBV7-9 and TRBJ1-3, with TRBD1 as a possible D gene (5 bases). CDR3 size: 13 residues. Trimming cost V 5 bases and J 7 bases, with 12 bases left between them. Germline CDR1 and CDR2: SEHNR and FQNEAQ (reference sequence). The CDR3 is CASSLLYRNTIYF. For the CDR3, the DNA is TGTGCCAGCAGCCTTTTATACAGGAACACCATATATTTT.

The J gene is TRBJ1-5, the V gene TRBV7-2, with D perhaps TRBD1 (5 bases). CDR1 SGHTA and CDR2 FQGNSA come from the germline V gene. The CDR3 extends over 12 amino acids. The V end lost 6 bases, the J end lost 5 bases, and 8 bases lay between the germline ends. CDR3 in DNA: TGTGCCAGCAGGGGGCAGGATCAGCCCCAGCATTTT. Encoded protein: CASRGQDQPQHF.

This clone is a singleton in its sample. V usage is TRBV19 and J usage is TRBJ1-2, with D possibly being TRBD1 (6 bases). The V end was cut by 7 bases, the J end by 4 bases, with 19 bases between. CDR1 and CDR2 (germline): LNHDA, SQIVND (reference sequence). There are 15 residues in the CDR3. CDR3 bases: TGTGCCAGTACCCTCGGGACACTGGGAATCTATGGCTACACCTTC. It codes for CASTLGTLGIYGYTF.

The chain couples TRBV5-6 to TRBJ2-7; no firm D call. Per germline, CDR1 SGHDT and CDR2 YYEEEE. V was trimmed by 3 bases and J by 0 bases, leaving 13 bases between them. The CDR3 is 15 residues long. The DNA of the CDR3 is TGTGCCAGCAGCTACTGGCGTGAGGTCTCCTACGAGCAGTACTTC. Translated, it gives CASSYWREVSYEQYF.

In DNA form, the CDR3 reads TGTGCCACCGGGGGAGGGTTCTATGGCTACACCTTC. Amino acids: CATGGGFYGYTF. The V gene is TRBV6-5, the J gene TRBJ1-2, with D possibly TRBD1 on 5 matching bases. Germline-derived CDR1 and CDR2 are MNHEY and SVGAGI. V dropped 10 bases and J dropped 4 bases, with 13 bases sitting between them. CDR3 length: 12 amino acids.

This chain uses TRBV4-1 with TRBJ1-6; TRBD1 might be the D (6 bases). The CDR3 is 16 amino acids. CDR1 and CDR2 from the germline V gene are MGHRA and YSYEKL. V lost 0 bases and J lost 10, with 16 bases in between. CDR3 coding DNA: TGCGCCAGCAGCCAAGACACAGGGAGGGTCCGCTCACCCCTCCACTTT. This codes for CASSQDTGRVRSPLHF.

The chain links TRBV9 to TRBJ2-3, with a possible D match to TRBD1 (6 bases). The CDR3 runs 14 residues. Germline V gene lookup returns CDR1 SGDLS and CDR2 YYNGEE. Trimming removed 4 bases at V and 8 bases at J, with 17 bases between. The CDR3 sequence is CASSPQGGLGTQYF. The DNA of the CDR3 is TGTGCCAGCAGCCCCCAAGGGGGTTTAGGTACGCAGTATTTT.

The chain uses TRBV7-2 and TRBJ1-1; a weak D match, TRBD1 (5 bases). The CDR3 is 14 amino acids. Trimming left V 0 bases short and J 5 bases short, with 10 bases between. The V gene's germline CDR1 is SGHTA and CDR2 FQGNSA. CDR3 loop: CASSLAGGRTEAFF. CDR3 coding DNA: TGTGCCAGCAGCTTAGCGGGGGGTCGAACTGAAGCTTTCTTT. The whole variable domain, filled in from reference TRBV7-2 and TRBJ1-1, reads GAGVSQSPSNKVTEKGKDVELRCDPISGHTALYWYRQSLGQGLEFLIYFQGNSAPDKSGLPSDRFSAERTGGSVSTLTIQRTQQEDSAVYLCASSLAGGRTEAFFGQGTRLTVV.